The clone carrying this T cell receptor beta chain occurred many times. Its specificity is unknown. The CDR3 is 14 amino acids. The V and J ends lost 3 bases and 1 base, in that order; junction bases with no gene match: 4. Germline lookup yields CDR1 SQVTM and CDR2 ANQGSEA. A diagnosis was made from clinical symptoms together with serum thyroxine, TRAb, thyroid ultrasound and orbital computed tomography. Amplification from RNA transcripts yielded the TCR beta CDR3 regions. Second-round multiplex PCR followed a first-round RT-PCR using HTBI primers. Using its own MiXCR run on the multiplex PCR reads, TCRdb lists one record per CDR3 protein. The data show roughly 160,000 distinct CDR3 sequences, around two fifths seen once. This entry is derived from a study of Graves' ophthalmopathy and Graves' hyperthyroidism. Study context: The collection of peripheral blood took place at initial diagnosis, before any treatment.

Study outcomes and limitations: With approximately 88% sensitivity and less than 83% specificity, a 13-signature model separated ophthalmopathy from stable hyperthyroidism. It was with approximately 70% sensitivity and just under 75% specificity that the model predicted ophthalmopathy progression.

The chain uses TRBV29-1 and TRBJ2-5, with TRBD1 matching over 8 bases. The receptor's source is a man aged 30 to 45 with Graves' ophthalmopathy. Sample: peripheral blood. CDR3 DNA: TGCAGCGTTGACGACAGGGGACCCCAAGAGACCCAGTACTTC. It is translated as CSVDDRGPQETQYF.